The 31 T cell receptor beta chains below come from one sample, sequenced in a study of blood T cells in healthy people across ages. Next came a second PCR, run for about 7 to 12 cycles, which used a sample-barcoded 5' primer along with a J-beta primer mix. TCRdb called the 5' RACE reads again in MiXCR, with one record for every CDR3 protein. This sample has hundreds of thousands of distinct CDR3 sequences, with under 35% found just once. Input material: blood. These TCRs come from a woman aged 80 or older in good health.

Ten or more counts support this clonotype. The CDR3, as DNA: TGTGCCAGCAGTTCCGGAACGACAGGGGGCTTCCACAATGAGCAGTTCTTC. Its translation is CASSSGTTGGFHNEQFF. The chain couples TRBV6-6 to TRBJ2-1; 10 bases are a match to TRBD1. CDR3 length: 17 amino acids. V was clipped by 4 bases and J by 5 bases; unmatched bases: 11. Germline CDR1 is MNHNY and CDR2 is SVGAGI (reference sequence).

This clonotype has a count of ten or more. The CDR3 nucleotides read TGCAGTGCTAGTGATATGGGGGGGGGAGCCAAAAACATTCAGTACTTC. As protein: CSASDMGGGAKNIQYF. The rearrangement uses TRBV20-1 and TRBJ2-4; TRBD2 matches at 7 bases. Germline lookup yields CDR1 DFQATT and CDR2 SNEGSKA (reference sequence). The junction had 8 bases not matched to a gene; V was cut back by 3 bases and J by 0 bases. This CDR3 is 16 amino acids long.

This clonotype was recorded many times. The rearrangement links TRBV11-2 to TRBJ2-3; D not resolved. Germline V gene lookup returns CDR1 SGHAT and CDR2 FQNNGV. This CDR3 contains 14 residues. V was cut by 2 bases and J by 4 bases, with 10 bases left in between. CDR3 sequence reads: CASSLFGASDTQYF. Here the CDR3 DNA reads TGTGCCAGCAGCTTATTTGGTGCTTCAGATACGCAGTATTTT. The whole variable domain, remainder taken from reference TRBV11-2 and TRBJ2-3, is EAGVAQSPRYKIIEKRQSVAFWCNPISGHATLYWYQQILGQGPKLLIQFQNNGVVDDSQLPKDRFSAERLKGVDSTLKIQPAKLEDSAVYLCASSLFGASDTQYFGPGTRLTVL.

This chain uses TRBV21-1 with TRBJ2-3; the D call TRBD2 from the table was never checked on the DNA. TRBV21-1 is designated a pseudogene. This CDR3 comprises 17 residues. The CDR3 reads CASSTRRPWEITDTQYF. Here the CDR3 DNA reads TGTGCCAGCAGCACTAGACGGCCGTGGGAGATCACAGATACGCAGTATTTT.

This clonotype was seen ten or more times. The CDR3 spells CASSSGQGGSQETQYF. The DNA for the CDR3 is TGTGCCAGCAGTTCTGGACAGGGAGGGTCCCAAGAGACCCAGTACTTC. V and J are TRBV7-2 and TRBJ2-5; tentative D call: TRBD1 (8 bases). CDR1 is SGHTA and CDR2 is FQGNSA in the germline V gene. V gave up 6 bases and J gave up 1 base, with 18 bases separating them. The CDR3 consists of 16 residues.

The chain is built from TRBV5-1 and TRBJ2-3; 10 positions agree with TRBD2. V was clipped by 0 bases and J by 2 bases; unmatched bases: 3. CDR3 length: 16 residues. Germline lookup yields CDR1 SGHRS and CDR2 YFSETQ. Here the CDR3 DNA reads TGCGCCAGCAGCTTGGTCAGCGGGGGGGTCACAGATACGCAGTATTTT. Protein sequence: CASSLVSGGVTDTQYF.

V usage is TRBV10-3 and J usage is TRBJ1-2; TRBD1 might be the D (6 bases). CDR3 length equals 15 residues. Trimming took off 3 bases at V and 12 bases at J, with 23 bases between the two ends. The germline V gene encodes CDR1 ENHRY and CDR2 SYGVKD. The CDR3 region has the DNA TGTGCCATCAGTGACCCGAAAGCAGGCTCTGGGGGCAACACCTTC. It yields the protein CAISDPKAGSGGNTF.

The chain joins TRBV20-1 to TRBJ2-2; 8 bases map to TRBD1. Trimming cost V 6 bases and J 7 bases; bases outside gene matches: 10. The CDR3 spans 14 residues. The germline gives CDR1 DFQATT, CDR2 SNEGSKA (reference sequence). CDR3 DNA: TGCAGTGCGAGTCAGGGGGCTCGGATCGGGGAGCTGTTTTTT. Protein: CSASQGARIGELFF.

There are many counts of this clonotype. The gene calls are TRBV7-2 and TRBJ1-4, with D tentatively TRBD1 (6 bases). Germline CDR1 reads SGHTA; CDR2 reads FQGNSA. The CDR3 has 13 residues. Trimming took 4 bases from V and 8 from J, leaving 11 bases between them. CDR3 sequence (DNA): TGTGCCAGCAGCTCCGACAGGTCGGAAAAACTGTTTTTT. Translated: CASSSDRSEKLFF.

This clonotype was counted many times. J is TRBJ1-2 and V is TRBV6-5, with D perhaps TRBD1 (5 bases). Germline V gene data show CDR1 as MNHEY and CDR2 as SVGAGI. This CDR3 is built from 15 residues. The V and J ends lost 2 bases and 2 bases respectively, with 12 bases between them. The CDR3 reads CASSYAAGQNYGYTF. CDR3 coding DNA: TGTGCCAGCAGTTACGCGGCAGGACAAAACTATGGCTACACCTTC.

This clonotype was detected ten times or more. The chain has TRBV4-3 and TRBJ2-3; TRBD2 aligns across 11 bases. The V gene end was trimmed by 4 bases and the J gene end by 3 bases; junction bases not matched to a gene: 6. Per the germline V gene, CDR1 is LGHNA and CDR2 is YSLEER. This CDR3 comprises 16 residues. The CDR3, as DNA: TGCGCCAGCAGCCGGGGGACTAGCGGTACTACAGATACGCAGTATTTT. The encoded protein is CASSRGTSGTTDTQYF.

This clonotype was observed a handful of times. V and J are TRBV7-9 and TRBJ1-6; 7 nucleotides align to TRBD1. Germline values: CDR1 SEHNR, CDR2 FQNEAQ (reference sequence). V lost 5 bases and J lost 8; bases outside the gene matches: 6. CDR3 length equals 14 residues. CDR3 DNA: TGTGCCAGCAGCCCAGGGACAGCTTATTCACCCCTCCACTTT. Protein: CASSPGTAYSPLHF.

CDR3 sequence: CSARDSQDRRSYEQYF. The CDR3 DNA follows: TGCAGTGCTAGAGACTCACAGGACAGGCGCAGTTACGAGCAGTACTTC. V is TRBV20-1 and J is TRBJ2-7; 7 bases align to TRBD1. After removal of 0 bases from V and 4 bases from J, the junction contained 12 bases not matched to a gene. This CDR3 is built from 16 residues. Germline V gene sequence: CDR1 DFQATT, CDR2 SNEGSKA (reference sequence).

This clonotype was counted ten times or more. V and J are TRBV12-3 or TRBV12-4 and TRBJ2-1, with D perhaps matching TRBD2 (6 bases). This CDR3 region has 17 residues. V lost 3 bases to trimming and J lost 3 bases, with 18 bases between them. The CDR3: CASSLRGGGGNYNEQFF. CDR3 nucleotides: TGTGCCAGCAGTTTGAGGGGAGGTGGGGGAAACTACAATGAGCAGTTCTTC.

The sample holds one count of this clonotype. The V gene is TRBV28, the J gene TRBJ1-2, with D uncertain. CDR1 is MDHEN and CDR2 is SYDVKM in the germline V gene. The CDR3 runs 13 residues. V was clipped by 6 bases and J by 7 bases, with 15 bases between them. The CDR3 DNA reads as TGTGCCAGCAGGGCCACGGACGAGGGTGGCTACACCTTC. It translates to CASRATDEGGYTF.

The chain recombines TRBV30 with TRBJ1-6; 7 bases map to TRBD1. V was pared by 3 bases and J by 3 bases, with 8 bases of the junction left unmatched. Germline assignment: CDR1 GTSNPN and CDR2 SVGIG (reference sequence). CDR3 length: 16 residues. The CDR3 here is CAWSQDGTVYNSPLHF. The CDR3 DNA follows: TGTGCCTGGAGCCAAGACGGGACAGTCTATAATTCACCCCTCCACTTT. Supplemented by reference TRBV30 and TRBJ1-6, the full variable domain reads SQTIHQWPATLVQPVGSPLSLECTVEGTSNPNLYWYRQAAGRGLQLLFYSVGIGQISSEVPQNLSASRPQDRQFILSSKKLLLSDSGFYLCAWSQDGTVYNSPLHFGNGTRLTVT.

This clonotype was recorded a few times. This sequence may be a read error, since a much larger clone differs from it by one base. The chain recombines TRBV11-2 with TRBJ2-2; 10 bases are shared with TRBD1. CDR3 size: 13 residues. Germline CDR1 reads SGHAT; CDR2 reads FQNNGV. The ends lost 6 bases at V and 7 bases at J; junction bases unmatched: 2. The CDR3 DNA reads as TGTGCCAGCAGGGGACAGGGGAGCGGGGAGCTGTTTTTT. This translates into CASRGQGSGELFF.

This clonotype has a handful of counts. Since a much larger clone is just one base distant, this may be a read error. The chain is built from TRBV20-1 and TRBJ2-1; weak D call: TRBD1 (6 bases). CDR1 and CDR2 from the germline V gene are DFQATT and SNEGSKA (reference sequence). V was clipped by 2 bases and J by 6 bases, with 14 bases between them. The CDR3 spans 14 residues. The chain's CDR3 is CSARSRTDSNEQFF. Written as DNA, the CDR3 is TGCAGTGCTAGATCCAGGACAGATAGCAATGAGCAGTTCTTC.

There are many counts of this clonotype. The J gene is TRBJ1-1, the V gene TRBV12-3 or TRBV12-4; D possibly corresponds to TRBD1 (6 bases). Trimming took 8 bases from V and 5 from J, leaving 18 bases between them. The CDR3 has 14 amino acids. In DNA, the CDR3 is TGTGCCAGCCATCGCAGGGGCAGGGAAACTGAAGCTTTCTTT. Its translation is CASHRRGRETEAFF.

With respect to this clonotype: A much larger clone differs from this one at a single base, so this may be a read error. The CDR3 DNA reads as TGTGCCAGCAGCTCGGCTAGCGTACGGGGTGAGCAGTTCTTC. It yields the protein CASSSASVRGEQFF. The V gene is TRBV7-2, the J gene TRBJ2-1; maybe TRBD2 (6 bases). Germline V gene data show CDR1 as SGHTA and CDR2 as FQGNSA. Trimming took off 4 bases at V and 9 bases at J, with 16 bases between the two ends. This CDR3 comprises 14 residues.

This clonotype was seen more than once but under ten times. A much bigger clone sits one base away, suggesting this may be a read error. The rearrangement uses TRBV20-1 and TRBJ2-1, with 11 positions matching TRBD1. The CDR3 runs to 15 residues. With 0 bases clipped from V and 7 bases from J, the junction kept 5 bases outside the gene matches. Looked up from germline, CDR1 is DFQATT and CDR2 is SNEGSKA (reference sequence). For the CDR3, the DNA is TGCAGTGCTAGAGAGCCAGGGACAGGGGGGAATGAGCAGTTCTTC. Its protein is CSAREPGTGGNEQFF.

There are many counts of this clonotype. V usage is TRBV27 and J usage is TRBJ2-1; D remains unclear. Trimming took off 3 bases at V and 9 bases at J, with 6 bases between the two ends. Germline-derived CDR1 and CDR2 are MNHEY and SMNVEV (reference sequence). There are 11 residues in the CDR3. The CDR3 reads CASSFRSEQFF. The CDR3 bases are TGTGCCAGCAGTTTTCGGAGTGAGCAGTTCTTC.

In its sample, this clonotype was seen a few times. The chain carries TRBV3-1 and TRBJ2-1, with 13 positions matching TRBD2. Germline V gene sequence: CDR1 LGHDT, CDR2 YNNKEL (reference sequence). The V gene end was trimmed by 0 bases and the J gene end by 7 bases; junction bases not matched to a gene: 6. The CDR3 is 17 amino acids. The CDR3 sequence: CASSQERLAGGSNEQFF. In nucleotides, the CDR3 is TGTGCCAGCAGCCAAGAAAGACTAGCGGGGGGTTCAAATGAGCAGTTCTTC.

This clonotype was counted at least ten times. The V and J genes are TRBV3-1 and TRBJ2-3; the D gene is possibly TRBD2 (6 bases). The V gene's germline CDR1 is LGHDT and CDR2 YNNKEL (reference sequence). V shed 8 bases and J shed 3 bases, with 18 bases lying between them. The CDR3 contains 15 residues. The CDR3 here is CASARWGDLTDTQYF. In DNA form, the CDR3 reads TGTGCCAGCGCCCGATGGGGGGACTTAACAGATACGCAGTATTTT.

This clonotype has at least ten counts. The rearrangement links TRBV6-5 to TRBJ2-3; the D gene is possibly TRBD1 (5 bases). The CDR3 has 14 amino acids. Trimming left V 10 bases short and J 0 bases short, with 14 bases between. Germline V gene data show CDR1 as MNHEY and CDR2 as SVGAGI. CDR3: CAKGMAESTDTQYF. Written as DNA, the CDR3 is TGTGCCAAGGGGATGGCCGAAAGCACAGATACGCAGTATTTT.

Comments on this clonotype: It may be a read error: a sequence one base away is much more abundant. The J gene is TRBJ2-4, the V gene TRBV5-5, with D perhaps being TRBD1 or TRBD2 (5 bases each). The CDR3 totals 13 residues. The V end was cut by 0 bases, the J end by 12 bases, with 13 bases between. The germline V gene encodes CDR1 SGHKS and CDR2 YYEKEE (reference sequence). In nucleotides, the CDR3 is TGTGCCAGCAGCTTGGCCCCCTCCGGGGCTCAGTACTTC. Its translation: CASSLAPSGAQYF.

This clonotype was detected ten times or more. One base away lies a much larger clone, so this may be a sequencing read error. CDR3: CASSRRSDRRYNEQYF. The CDR3 nucleotides are TGCGCCAGCAGCCGAAGATCGGACAGGCGGTACAATGAGCAGTACTTC. This chain joins TRBV5-1 and TRBJ2-7; 7 bases agree with TRBD1. Germline V gives CDR1 SGHRS, CDR2 YFSETQ. The trim removed 4 bases at V and 7 bases at J, leaving 17 bases unmatched. The CDR3 length is 16 residues.

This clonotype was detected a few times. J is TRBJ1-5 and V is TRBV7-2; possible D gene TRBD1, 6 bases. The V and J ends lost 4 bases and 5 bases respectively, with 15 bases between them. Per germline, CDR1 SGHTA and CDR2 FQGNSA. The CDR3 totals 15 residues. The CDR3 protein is CASSWAYRADQPQHF. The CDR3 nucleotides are TGTGCCAGCAGCTGGGCCTACAGGGCCGATCAGCCCCAGCATTTT. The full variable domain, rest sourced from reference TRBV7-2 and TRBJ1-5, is GAGVSQSPSNKVTEKGKDVELRCDPISGHTALYWYRQSLGQGLEFLIYFQGNSAPDKSGLPSDRFSAERTGGSVSTLTIQRTQQEDSAVYLCASSWAYRADQPQHFGDGTRLSIL.

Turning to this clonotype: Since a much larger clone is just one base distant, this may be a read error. Here the CDR3 reads CASSLGTANTQYF. CDR3 in DNA: TGTGCCAGCAGTTTAGGGACGGCGAATACGCAGTATTTT. This rearrangement joins TRBV12-3 or TRBV12-4 to TRBJ2-3; D not resolved. CDR3 length: 13 amino acids. V was shortened by 1 base and J by 7 bases, with 9 bases between the two germline ends.

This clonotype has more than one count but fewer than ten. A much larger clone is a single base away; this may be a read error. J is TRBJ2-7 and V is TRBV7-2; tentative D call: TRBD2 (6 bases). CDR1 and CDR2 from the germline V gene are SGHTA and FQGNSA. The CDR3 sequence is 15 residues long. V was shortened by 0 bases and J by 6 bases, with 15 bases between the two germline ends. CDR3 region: CASSLASGRRCEQYF. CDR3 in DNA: TGTGCCAGCAGCTTAGCATCAGGGAGGAGGTGCGAGCAGTACTTC.

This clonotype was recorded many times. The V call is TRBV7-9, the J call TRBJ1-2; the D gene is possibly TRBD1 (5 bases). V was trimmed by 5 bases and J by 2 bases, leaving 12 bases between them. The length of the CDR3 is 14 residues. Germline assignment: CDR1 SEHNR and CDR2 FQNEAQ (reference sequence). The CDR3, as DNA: TGTGCCAGCAGCGCAGGGATTCTAAACTATGGCTACACCTTC. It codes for CASSAGILNYGYTF. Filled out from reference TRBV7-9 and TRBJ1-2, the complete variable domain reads DTGVSQNPRHKITKRGQNVTFRCDPISEHNRLYWYRQTLGQGPEFLTYFQNEAQLEKSRLLSDRFSAERPKGSFSTLEIQRTEQGDSAMYLCASSAGILNYGYTFGSGTRLTVV.